These 9 T cell receptor beta chains came from one sample sequenced in a study of T cells in Graves' hyperthyroidism and ophthalmopathy. RNA transcripts were the template for amplifying TCR beta CDR3 regions. The HTBI primer set was used in a first-round RT-PCR of the TCR CDR3. TCRdb independently ran MiXCR on the multiplex PCR reads; one entry per CDR3 protein. The sample consists of about 590,000 distinct CDR3 sequences, about 15% of them appearing once. The sample was blood. The receptors derive from a woman aged 25 to 45 with Graves' hyperthyroidism.

This sequence joins TRBV4-3 and TRBJ2-3; weak D call: TRBD1 (6 bases). Trimming shortened V by 0 bases and J by 2 bases, and 15 bases separated the two germline ends. Germline V gives CDR1 LGHNA, CDR2 YSLEER. The CDR3 length is 17 residues. CDR3 sequence: CASSQDLRQGSTDTQYF. CDR3 bases: TGCGCCAGCAGCCAAGATCTTAGGCAGGGGTCCACAGATACGCAGTATTTT.

This clonotype was counted only a few times. This sequence joins TRBV5-1 and TRBJ2-1; TRBD2 agrees at 13 bases. The CDR3 loop spans 17 amino acids. After removal of 4 bases from V and 3 bases from J, the junction contained 7 bases not matched to a gene. Germline assignment: CDR1 SGHRS and CDR2 YFSETQ. The CDR3 DNA reads TGCGCCAGCAGCGCCGGGACTAGCGGGATGAACTACAATGAGCAGTTCTTC. Translation gives CASSAGTSGMNYNEQFF.

This clonotype was seen a few times. The chain has TRBV19 and TRBJ1-3; 9 nucleotides align to TRBD1. V shed 4 bases and J 0 bases; nucleotides not matched to a gene: 10. The CDR3 covers 18 residues. CDR1 and CDR2 (germline): LNHDA, SQIVND (reference sequence). CDR3 DNA sequence: TGTGCCAGTAGTACCTCCGGGACAGGGTTTGTCTCTGGAAACACCATATATTTT. It yields the protein CASSTSGTGFVSGNTIYF.

The chain recombines TRBV5-1 with TRBJ2-1; TRBD2 is a possible D gene (6 bases). Germline V gives CDR1 SGHRS, CDR2 YFSETQ. The CDR3 sequence is 13 residues long. V was clipped by 0 bases and J by 9 bases, with 10 bases between them. CDR3 region: CASSLAREFEQFF. The CDR3 nucleotides are TGCGCCAGCAGCTTGGCTCGGGAGTTTGAGCAGTTCTTC.

The table lists this clonotype with many counts. The chain couples TRBV28 to TRBJ1-4, with unresolved D. Germline-derived CDR1 and CDR2 are MDHEN and SYDVKM. CDR3 size: 15 residues. Trimming pared 0 bases from V and 0 bases from J, leaving 5 bases between. The CDR3 spells CASSLWSATNEKLFF. The CDR3 DNA reads as TGTGCCAGCAGTTTATGGTCCGCAACTAATGAAAAACTGTTTTTT.

At least ten counts were recorded for this clonotype. The chain recombines TRBV2 with TRBJ2-2, with 14 bases identical to TRBD2. This CDR3 comprises 16 residues. With V trimmed by 9 bases and J by 7 bases, 10 bases remained unmatched. Germline V CDR1 and CDR2: SNHLY, FYNNEI. This CDR3 is CASTGTSGSNDGELFF. CDR3 DNA: TGTGCCAGTACCGGGACTAGCGGGAGTAACGACGGGGAGCTGTTTTTT. Based on the CDR3 plus reference TRBV2 and TRBJ2-2, the full variable domain is EPEVTQTPSHQVTQMGQEVILRCVPISNHLYFYWYRQILGQKVEFLVSFYNNEISEKSEIFDDQFSVERPDGSNFTLKIRSTKLEDSAMYFCASTGTSGSNDGELFFGEGSRLTVL.

This clonotype appeared many times. The rearrangement links TRBV5-1 to TRBJ2-2; 9 bases fit TRBD2. CDR3 size: 16 residues. CDR1 is SGHRS, CDR2 YFSETQ, per germline. V lost 0 bases to trimming and J lost 4 bases; unmatched junction nucleotides: 4. The CDR3 DNA reads as TGCGCCAGCAGCTTGGTCGCGGGAGGGAGCACCGGGGAGCTGTTTTTT. It is translated as CASSLVAGGSTGELFF.

This clonotype was picked up a small number of times. The chain joins TRBV7-2 to TRBJ1-2; D is ambiguous. CDR1 is SGHTA, CDR2 FQGNSA, per germline. CDR3 size: 16 residues. Trimming shortened V by 5 bases and J by 1 base, and 17 bases separated the two germline ends. This CDR3 is CASSRNWGSGNYGYTF. The CDR3 region has the DNA TGTGCCAGCAGCCGAAACTGGGGTTCCGGTAACTATGGCTACACCTTC.

This clonotype was seen more than once but under ten times. The V and J genes are TRBV20-1 and TRBJ2-3, with TRBD2 matching 7 bases. Trimming took 6 bases from V and 1 from J; bases not matched to a gene: 7. There are 14 residues in the CDR3. Germline values: CDR1 DFQATT, CDR2 SNEGSKA (reference sequence). In DNA, the CDR3 is TGCAGTGCGAAAAGCGGGACGGGCACAGATACGCAGTATTTT. Encoded protein: CSAKSGTGTDTQYF.